The source of this T cell receptor (beta chain) is a study of neurological immune-mediated disorders. This clonotype came up many times. The antigen is unknown. TCRdb analysed the 5' RACE reads with MiXCR anew, one entry per CDR3 protein. The repertoire includes some 30,000 distinct CDR3 sequences, over 4% of them detected once, and more than 20% sits in the top ten. PBMCs numbering 2 million and stored at -80 C yielded the unsorted libraries. Notes on the study in general: There were no CDR3 amino acid sequences shared by expanded clones across subjects, a result suggesting private repertoires in all groups.

This receptor was identified in a man aged 18 to 35 in good health. Sequences were obtained from PBMCs.

The CDR3 DNA is TGTGCCATCAAATCGGGACAGACCTTCGAAGACACTGAAGCTTTCTTT. This sequence encodes CAIKSGQTFEDTEAFF. The genes are TRBV10-3 and TRBJ1-1; 7 positions agree with TRBD1. Germline loops: CDR1 ENHRY, CDR2 SYGVKD. J gave up 3 bases and V 7 bases, and 14 bases lay outside the gene matches. The CDR3 loop spans 16 amino acids.